Listed here are 29 T cell receptor beta chains from one sample, sequenced in a study of PD-1 blockade in classical Hodgkin lymphoma (dated by TCRdb to the early 2020s). The meaning of the sample's time point label: cycle 4 day 1 (C4D1), after six to seven weeks of nivolumab. Relapse after autologous stem cell transplantation had occurred in all trial patients, and cohorts A, B and C were distinguished by prior brentuximab vedotin exposure. Library method: the immunoSEQ multiplex PCR assay. Held by TCRdb, this immuneACCESS table contains in-frame sequences only and omits some clones. Under half of the omission traces to an unresolved V gene where checked; the cause of the rest is unknown. This sample holds about 20,000 clones; more than 75% were observed only once. The ten largest make up 6.5% to 7.5% of the sample. The sequencing here drew on peripheral blood mononuclear cells (PBMCs), taken before the fourth cycle of nivolumab. These receptors were taken from a human donor with classical Hodgkin lymphoma.

The chain carries TRBV11-3 and TRBJ2-1, with TRBD1 identical over 11 bases. Germline lookup yields CDR1 SGHNT and CDR2 YENEEA. The CDR3 spans 15 residues. The ends lost 2 bases at V and 8 bases at J; junction bases unmatched: 5. CDR3 region: CASSLQGQGGYEQFF. DNA for the CDR3: TGTGCCAGCAGCTTACAGGGACAGGGGGGATATGAGCAGTTCTTC.

DNA of the CDR3: TGTGCCAGCAGCTTACCCGGGACCCGGGAGCTGTTTTTT. This codes for CASSLPGTRELFF. This chain joins TRBV5-4 and TRBJ2-2; D is tentatively TRBD1 or TRBD2 (5 bases each). The V end was cut by 2 bases, the J end by 9 bases, with 11 bases between. The CDR3 runs 13 residues. Germline V gene sequence: CDR1 SGHNT, CDR2 YYREEE (reference sequence).

The J gene is TRBJ1-1, the V gene TRBV9, with 9 positions matching TRBD1. Trimming cost V 4 bases and J 5 bases; bases outside gene matches: 6. Germline loops: CDR1 SGDLS, CDR2 YYNGEE. CDR3 length: 14 residues. The CDR3 nucleotides are TGTGCCAGCAGCCGGGACAGGGTAAAAACTGAAGCTTTCTTT. Protein sequence: CASSRDRVKTEAFF.

CDR3 nucleotide sequence: TGCGCCAGCAGCCAGTGGACCGCTCTCTCTGGAAACACCATATATTTT. It yields the protein CASSQWTALSGNTIYF. The chain has TRBV4-1 and TRBJ1-3; D unresolved. V shed 3 bases and J shed 0 bases, with 12 bases lying between them. The CDR3 is 16 residues long. Germline V gene data show CDR1 as MGHRA and CDR2 as YSYEKL.

The chain has TRBV27 and TRBJ2-1; 9 positions match TRBD2. CDR1 MNHEY and CDR2 SMNVEV come from the germline V gene (reference sequence). V was pared by 5 bases and J by 5 bases, with 22 bases of the junction left unmatched. CDR3 size: 20 residues. CDR3 bases: TGTGCCAGCAGTCCATACCCACGGCTAGCGGGGCTTGTAGGGGACAATGAGCAGTTCTTC. It yields the protein CASSPYPRLAGLVGDNEQFF.

The V and J genes are TRBV5-1 and TRBJ2-1; TRBD1 is a possible D gene (5 bases). CDR3 length: 14 residues. Germline V gene lookup returns CDR1 SGHRS and CDR2 YFSETQ. Trimming took 4 bases from V and 3 from J, leaving 11 bases between them. CDR3 loop: CASSALTGYNEQFF. CDR3 nucleotides: TGCGCCAGCAGCGCCTTAACAGGCTACAATGAGCAGTTCTTC.

The chain is built from TRBV30 and TRBJ1-3; TRBD1 matches 7 bases. The CDR3 has 13 residues. V lost 8 bases and J lost 5; bases outside the gene matches: 9. Germline V gene data show CDR1 as GTSNPN and CDR2 as SVGIG (reference sequence). The CDR3, as DNA: TGTGCCCTCAGCCGGGACAGAAGAAACACCATATATTTT. Protein: CALSRDRRNTIYF.

This sequence joins TRBV27 and TRBJ2-7, with TRBD1 matching over 9 bases. The CDR3 sequence is 15 residues long. Germline assignment: CDR1 MNHEY and CDR2 SMNVEV (reference sequence). Unmatched junction bases numbered 11, after V lost 6 bases and J lost 5 bases. As DNA, the CDR3 is TGTGCCAGCAGCTGGGTCGGACAGGGGAGGAACGAGCAGTACTTC. This gives the protein CASSWVGQGRNEQYF.

This sequence joins TRBV10-1 and TRBJ2-5, with TRBD2 matching 9 bases. Germline-derived CDR1 and CDR2 are WNHNN and SYGVQD (reference sequence). With 0 bases clipped from V and 2 bases from J, the junction kept 4 bases outside the gene matches. This CDR3 spans 16 amino acids. In nucleotides, the CDR3 is TGCGCCAGCAGTGAGTCGGAGCTAGCGGGACAAGAGACCCAGTACTTC. Amino acids: CASSESELAGQETQYF.

The genes are TRBV5-6 and TRBJ1-6; 7 bases agree with TRBD1. The J segment lost 4 bases and the V segment lost 3 bases, leaving 1 base of the junction unmatched. The CDR3 is made up of 14 amino acids. Per the germline V gene, CDR1 is SGHDT and CDR2 is YYEEEE. In DNA, the CDR3 is TGTGCCAGCAGCTCGGGACAGTATAATTCACCCCTCCACTTT. Protein sequence: CASSSGQYNSPLHF.

V gene TRBV5-1 combines with J gene TRBJ1-2; D is undetermined. Germline-derived CDR1 and CDR2 are SGHRS and YFSETQ. This CDR3 has 14 residues. Trimming cost V 0 bases and J 2 bases, with 8 bases left between them. Here the CDR3 reads CASSLALGNYGYTF. For the CDR3, the DNA is TGCGCCAGCAGCTTGGCCCTGGGAAACTATGGCTACACCTTC.

The chain combines TRBV9 with TRBJ1-1, with 7 bases fitting TRBD1. This CDR3 region has 14 residues. Germline loops: CDR1 SGDLS, CDR2 YYNGEE. V dropped 3 bases and J dropped 4; count of bases not matched to a gene: 6. This CDR3 is CASSGTGVPTEAFF. The DNA for the CDR3 is TGTGCCAGCAGCGGAACAGGGGTTCCCACTGAAGCTTTCTTT.

The rearrangement joins TRBV4-1 to TRBJ1-1; D is perhaps TRBD1 (6 bases). Trimming took off 0 bases at V and 2 bases at J, with 13 bases between the two ends. CDR3 size: 16 residues. The germline V gene encodes CDR1 MGHRA and CDR2 YSYEKL. The DNA for the CDR3 is TGCGCCAGCAGCCAAGACCCGGGCAGGGGTAACACTGAAGCTTTCTTT. Its protein product is CASSQDPGRGNTEAFF.

A single count supports this clone. Mismatch with germline at one junction end may stem from a read error. Other DNA sequences from this sample encode an identical CDR3 as well. V usage is TRBV27 and J usage is TRBJ2-5; D call uncertain. The CDR3 sequence is 11 residues long. Germline assignment: CDR1 MNHEY and CDR2 SMNVEV (reference sequence). The CDR3 region is CASGLKETQYF. The CDR3 coding sequence is TGTGCCAGCGGTTTAAAAGAGACCCAGTACTTC.

The V and J genes are TRBV9 and TRBJ2-3, with no clear D. Looked up from germline, CDR1 is SGDLS and CDR2 is YYNGEE. This CDR3 is 14 amino acids long. V lost 1 base to trimming and J lost 2 bases, with 8 bases between them. Here the CDR3 DNA reads TGTGCCAGCAGCGTACGGCAGACCACAGATACGCAGTATTTT. Its translation: CASSVRQTTDTQYF.

This chain connects TRBV27 to TRBJ2-5; D might be TRBD1 (6 bases). Germline CDR1 reads MNHEY; CDR2 reads SMNVEV (reference sequence). The CDR3 runs to 11 residues. CDR3 in DNA: TGTGCGTCAGGGGTCGGCTGGACCCAGTACTTC. This translates into CASGVGWTQYF.

The rearrangement joins TRBV28 to TRBJ2-7, with D possibly TRBD1 on 10 matching bases. The V and J ends lost 3 bases and 3 bases respectively, with 30 bases between them. The germline CDR1 and CDR2 sequences are MDHEN and SYDVKM. CDR3 size: 20 residues. Here the CDR3 DNA reads TGTGCCAGCAGTTTCCTCGGGGGGACAGGGGATAGCGGGAGAGGCTACGAGCAGTACTTC. Amino acids: CASSFLGGTGDSGRGYEQYF.

This chain links TRBV5-1 with TRBJ1-1, with 10 nucleotides matching TRBD1. CDR1 is SGHRS and CDR2 is YFSETQ in the germline V gene. J was trimmed by 4 bases and V by 4 bases; bases with no gene match: 10. This CDR3 is built from 16 residues. CDR3 coding DNA: TGCGCCAGCAGCCCAAGACAGGGGGCGCGGGTCACTGAAGCTTTCTTT. This sequence encodes CASSPRQGARVTEAFF. Together with reference TRBV5-1 and TRBJ1-1, the CDR3 gives the full variable domain: KAGVTQTPRYLIKTRGQQVTLSCSPISGHRSVSWYQQTPGQGLQFLFEYFSETQRNKGNFPGRFSGRQFSNSRSEMNVSTLELGDSALYLCASSPRQGARVTEAFFGQGTRLTVV.

V usage is TRBV2 and J usage is TRBJ1-5; 7 bases are a match to TRBD1. CDR3 length: 14 residues. Germline lookup yields CDR1 SNHLY and CDR2 FYNNEI. The V and J ends lost 6 bases and 6 bases, in that order; junction bases with no gene match: 8. For the CDR3, the DNA is TGTGCCAGCAGCGGACAGGCAAAGGTTCAGCCCCAGCATTTT. Its protein product is CASSGQAKVQPQHF.

V is TRBV28 and J is TRBJ1-6; D gene unclear. This CDR3 has 14 amino acids. Per the germline V gene, CDR1 is MDHEN and CDR2 is SYDVKM. V gave up 5 bases and J gave up 7 bases, with 12 bases separating them. The CDR3 bases are TGTGCCAGCAGTACCGCCTCGGTGAATTCACCCCTCCACTTT. Its protein is CASSTASVNSPLHF. Full variable domain (rest looked up from reference TRBV28 and TRBJ1-6): DVKVTQSSRYLVKRTGEKVFLECVQDMDHENMFWYRQDPGLGLRLIYFSYDVKMKEKGDIPEGYSVSREKKERFSLILESASTNQTSMYLCASSTASVNSPLHFGNGTRLTVT.

J is TRBJ2-5 and V is TRBV27; TRBD1 matches at 11 bases. Germline V gene lookup returns CDR1 MNHEY and CDR2 SMNVEV (reference sequence). The CDR3 contains 15 residues. With 1 base clipped from V and 5 bases from J, the junction kept 3 bases outside the gene matches. The CDR3 region is CASSLFGTGGETQYF. CDR3 nucleotide sequence: TGTGCCAGCAGTTTATTCGGGACAGGGGGGGAGACCCAGTACTTC.

J is TRBJ2-7 and V is TRBV6-5; D not resolved. Trimming shortened V by 6 bases and J by 2 bases, and 17 bases separated the two germline ends. The CDR3 length is 15 residues. Germline loops: CDR1 MNHEY, CDR2 SVGAGI. Here the CDR3 DNA reads TGTGCCAGCAGAATTACAACCGGGCCTACCTACGAGCAGTACTTC. Encoded protein: CASRITTGPTYEQYF.

This chain joins TRBV4-1 and TRBJ2-1; 7 bases fit TRBD1. After removal of 1 base from V and 7 bases from J, the junction contained 13 bases not matched to a gene. Looked up from germline, CDR1 is MGHRA and CDR2 is YSYEKL. CDR3 length: 17 amino acids. In nucleotides, the CDR3 is TGCGCCAGCAGCCAAGGAAGAGGGGGCAACCTAGGAAATGAGCAGTTCTTC. It yields the protein CASSQGRGGNLGNEQFF.

This clone appeared a single time. V and J are TRBV5-1 and TRBJ1-3, with D maybe TRBD1 (5 bases). The CDR3 is 14 amino acids. Germline loops: CDR1 SGHRS, CDR2 YFSETQ. The V gene lost 4 bases and the J gene lost 1 base, with 9 bases spanning the gap. CDR3 sequence reads: CASSTQGSGNTIYF. The CDR3 DNA sequence: TGCGCCAGCAGCACCCAGGGATCTGGAAACACCATATATTTT.

This clone was detected a few times. This sequence joins TRBV2 and TRBJ2-1; D gene ambiguous. This CDR3 spans 13 amino acids. With 7 bases removed from V and 7 bases from J, the gap between germline ends came to 14 bases. Germline loops: CDR1 SNHLY, CDR2 FYNNEI. CDR3 region: CASITGRSNEQFF. DNA for the CDR3: TGTGCCAGCATCACCGGTCGGAGTAATGAGCAGTTCTTC.

This clone occurred a few times. The chain recombines TRBV2 with TRBJ1-2; TRBD1 matches 9 bases. The CDR3 spans 14 residues. Germline V lookup: CDR1 SNHLY, CDR2 FYNNEI. V lost 5 bases, J lost 5 bases, and 6 bases stayed unmatched. CDR3 nucleotides: TGTGCCAGCAGTCTGGGACAGGGAGGGTATGGCTACACCTTC. Protein product: CASSLGQGGYGYTF.

The V gene is TRBV15, the J gene TRBJ2-2, with 7 bases matching TRBD1. Losses at the gene ends were 6 bases for V and 1 base for J; bases not matched to a gene: 8. Germline values: CDR1 LNHNV, CDR2 YYDKDF (reference sequence). The CDR3 runs to 16 residues. The CDR3 DNA reads as TGTGCCACCAGTACGGGGACAGAAGAGAACACCGGGGAGCTGTTTTTT. Protein: CATSTGTEENTGELFF.

This chain connects TRBV5-4 to TRBJ1-1, with TRBD1 matching 7 bases. Germline assignment: CDR1 SGHNT and CDR2 YYREEE (reference sequence). This CDR3 comprises 16 residues. After removal of 1 base from V and 5 bases from J, the junction contained 11 bases not matched to a gene. In nucleotides, the CDR3 is TGTGCCAGCAGCTTGCCCAGACAGGGCTCTGGAACTGAAGCTTTCTTT. It translates to CASSLPRQGSGTEAFF.

This chain joins TRBV11-2 and TRBJ1-1, with D hard to call. Germline loops: CDR1 SGHAT, CDR2 FQNNGV. V lost 3 bases to trimming and J lost 1 base, with 6 bases between them. The CDR3 contains 13 residues. CDR3 region: CASSLGRNTEAFF. The CDR3 region has the DNA TGTGCCAGCAGCTTGGGGAGGAACACTGAAGCTTTCTTT.